The 29 T cell receptor beta chains below come from one sample, sequenced in a study of T cell responses to AZD1222 COVID-19 vaccine. Sequencing was performed with immunoSEQ multiplex PCR; in TCRdb, only in-frame clones are kept and a portion is missing. The sample includes 150,000 to 200,000 clones, roughly 92% of them seen just once. The sequenced sample was peripheral blood, obtained on day 0 of AZD1222 vaccination. The source is an adult in good health.

This clone was seen only once. This chain links TRBV10-3 with TRBJ1-1; a possible D gene is TRBD1 (5 bases). The CDR3 length is 14 residues. Trimming removed 3 bases at V and 1 base at J, with 9 bases between. CDR1 and CDR2 (germline): ENHRY, SYGVKD. The chain's CDR3 is CAISEFGGNTEAFF. The CDR3 bases are TGTGCCATCAGTGAATTTGGGGGGAACACTGAAGCTTTCTTT.

This sequence joins TRBV5-4 and TRBJ2-1, with a weak D call TRBD2 (6 bases). The V and J ends lost 5 bases and 2 bases respectively, with 14 bases between them. The CDR3 loop spans 15 amino acids. Germline-derived CDR1 and CDR2 are SGHNT and YYREEE (reference sequence). CDR3 amino acids: CASSRDFGPYNEQFF. In nucleotides, the CDR3 is TGTGCCAGCAGTCGGGACTTCGGCCCCTACAATGAGCAGTTCTTC. Based on the CDR3 plus reference TRBV5-4 and TRBJ2-1, the full variable domain is ETGVTQSPTHLIKTRGQQVTLRCSSQSGHNTVSWYQQALGQGPQFIFQYYREEENGRGNFPPRFSGLQFPNYSSELNVNALELDDSALYLCASSRDFGPYNEQFFGPGTRLTVL.

In its sample, this clone was seen once. The V and J genes are TRBV14 and TRBJ1-2; 9 bases map to TRBD1. The length of the CDR3 is 15 residues. Germline loops: CDR1 SGHDN, CDR2 FVKESK. With V trimmed by 2 bases and J by 8 bases, 9 bases remained unmatched. The CDR3 reads CASSQRVDRGIGYTF. The CDR3 DNA follows: TGTGCCAGCAGCCAAAGAGTCGACAGGGGGATCGGCTACACCTTC.

This clone was found once. The chain links TRBV29-1 to TRBJ1-1; D not certain. The germline V gene has CDR1 SQVTM and CDR2 ANQGSEA. The CDR3 consists of 14 residues. Trimming pared 1 base from V and 3 bases from J, leaving 12 bases between. The CDR3 DNA reads TGCAGCGTTGAAGGTCGTGGCAAGGACACTGAAGCTTTCTTT. This codes for CSVEGRGKDTEAFF.

The V and J genes are TRBV7-8 and TRBJ1-6; D perhaps matches TRBD1 (6 bases). The CDR3 has 13 amino acids. The V and J ends lost 1 base and 14 bases respectively, with 12 bases between them. Looked up from germline, CDR1 is SGHVS and CDR2 is FQNEAQ. CDR3 protein: CASSLVRGFTLHF. CDR3 nucleotides: TGTGCCAGCAGCTTAGTCAGGGGCTTCACCCTCCACTTT.

V and J are TRBV5-8 and TRBJ1-1; D may be TRBD1 (5 bases). The CDR3 spans 12 residues. Germline V gene lookup returns CDR1 SGHTS and CDR2 YDEGEE. Trimming took 1 base from V and 11 from J, leaving 12 bases between them. The DNA of the CDR3 is TGTGCCAGCAGCTTGCGGTCCAGGGCCGCTTTCTTT. It codes for CASSLRSRAAFF.

The rearrangement links TRBV12-5 to TRBJ1-2; 7 bases are shared with TRBD1. Germline CDR1 is LGHNT and CDR2 is FRNRAP. Germline trimming cut 5 bases from V and 0 bases from J; bases unmatched to any gene: 6. The CDR3 consists of 15 residues. Here the CDR3 DNA reads TGTGCTAGTGGTGGGGACAGTGAAGCTAACTATGGCTACACCTTC. As protein: CASGGDSEANYGYTF.

The genes are TRBV29-1 and TRBJ1-5; tentatively, D is TRBD1 (5 bases). The CDR3 covers 13 residues. Germline V gene sequence: CDR1 SQVTM, CDR2 ANQGSEA. Trimming stripped 0 bases from V and 5 bases from J, with 8 bases between. The CDR3 DNA is TGCAGCGTTGAAGAAGGGGATCATCAGCCCCAGCATTTT. It specifies CSVEEGDHQPQHF.

The chain combines TRBV24-1 with TRBJ2-2, with D possibly matching TRBD2 (7 bases). Trimming cost V 12 bases and J 6 bases, with 16 bases left between them. CDR1 and CDR2 (germline): KGHDR, SFDVKD. This CDR3 contains 13 residues. The CDR3 sequence is CASSGGGAGELFF. The CDR3, as DNA: TGTGCCTCGTCGGGGGGCGGGGCCGGGGAGCTGTTTTTT.

This clone was recorded only once. The rearrangement joins TRBV28 to TRBJ1-3; D is perhaps TRBD1 (5 bases). V lost 10 bases and J lost 11, with 21 bases in between. The germline gives CDR1 MDHEN, CDR2 SYDVKM. The CDR3 contains 13 residues. CDR3 bases: TGTGCCACCCACAATGCAGGGAGCACTGCCATATATTTT. The encoded protein is CATHNAGSTAIYF.

The chain joins TRBV28 to TRBJ1-1; D ambiguous. CDR3 size: 13 residues. Germline CDR1 reads MDHEN; CDR2 reads SYDVKM. Trimming shortened V by 7 bases and J by 0 bases, and 9 bases separated the two germline ends. CDR3 sequence reads: CASTTVLNTEAFF. CDR3 DNA: TGTGCCAGCACTACCGTTCTGAACACTGAAGCTTTCTTT.

This clone was detected only once. This chain uses TRBV5-1 with TRBJ1-1; 8 bases align to TRBD1. J gave up 1 base and V 3 bases, and 5 bases lay outside the gene matches. The CDR3 runs 15 residues. Germline lookup yields CDR1 SGHRS and CDR2 YFSETQ. The CDR3 DNA sequence: TGCGCCAGCAGCTGGACCGGGACAGGGAACACTGAAGCTTTCTTT. This codes for CASSWTGTGNTEAFF. Full variable domain (remainder filled in from reference TRBV5-1 and TRBJ1-1): KAGVTQTPRYLIKTRGQQVTLSCSPISGHRSVSWYQQTPGQGLQFLFEYFSETQRNKGNFPGRFSGRQFSNSRSEMNVSTLELGDSALYLCASSWTGTGNTEAFFGQGTRLTVV.

V usage is TRBV10-3 and J usage is TRBJ1-2, with D perhaps TRBD1 (6 bases). Germline loops: CDR1 ENHRY, CDR2 SYGVKD. The V end was cut by 4 bases, the J end by 1 base, with 19 bases between. This CDR3 region has 17 residues. The CDR3 loop is CAISGAGDLLGNYGYTF. CDR3 DNA: TGTGCCATCAGTGGGGCAGGGGATCTGTTGGGTAACTATGGCTACACCTTC.

The chain uses TRBV28 and TRBJ1-6; no firm D call. Trimming shortened V by 0 bases and J by 10 bases, and 10 bases separated the two germline ends. Germline loops: CDR1 MDHEN, CDR2 SYDVKM. The CDR3 runs 14 residues. CDR3 nucleotides: TGTGCCAGCAGTTTATGGAAGGACCCCTCACCCCTCCACTTT. Amino acids: CASSLWKDPSPLHF.

V usage is TRBV29-1 and J usage is TRBJ1-2; D ambiguous. V dropped 7 bases and J dropped 8 bases, with 14 bases sitting between them. There are 11 residues in the CDR3. Germline loops: CDR1 SQVTM, CDR2 ANQGSEA. CDR3 loop: CSGIEHEGYTF. Written as DNA, the CDR3 is TGCAGCGGGATCGAGCACGAGGGCTACACCTTC. Full variable domain (outside the CDR3, taken from reference TRBV29-1 and TRBJ1-2): SAVISQKPSRDICQRGTSLTIQCQVDSQVTMMFWYRQQPGQSLTLIATANQGSEATYESGFVIDKFPISRPNLTFSTLTVSNMSPEDSSIYLCSGIEHEGYTFGSGTRLTVV.

The genes are TRBV6-2 or TRBV6-3 and TRBJ2-7; D perhaps matches TRBD2 (5 bases). Germline V gives CDR1 MNHEY, CDR2 SVGEGT. Trimming took off 2 bases at V and 0 bases at J, with 11 bases between the two ends. The CDR3 consists of 15 residues. CDR3 region: CASSYAPGSSYEQYF. In DNA, the CDR3 is TGTGCCAGCAGTTACGCCCCGGGGTCCTCCTACGAGCAGTACTTC.

The J gene is TRBJ1-5, the V gene TRBV19; tentative D call: TRBD1 (5 bases). The CDR3 sequence is 14 residues long. Germline CDR1 LNHDA, CDR2 SQIVND (reference sequence). Trimming pared 5 bases from V and 1 base from J, leaving 9 bases between. The CDR3 loop is CASSYRQSNQPQHF. The CDR3 DNA reads TGTGCCAGTAGTTACAGACAGAGCAATCAGCCCCAGCATTTT.

This clone was seen a handful of times. The chain combines TRBV13 with TRBJ2-7; D is possibly TRBD2 (6 bases). The germline gives CDR1 PRHDT, CDR2 FYEKMQ (reference sequence). The CDR3 sequence is 13 residues long. V lost 4 bases, J lost 2 bases, and 9 bases lay in between. CDR3 nucleotides: TGTGCCAGCAGCTCCGGGGAGGCCTACGAGCAGTACTTC. Encoded protein: CASSSGEAYEQYF.

The rearrangement links TRBV4-1 to TRBJ1-1, with D possibly TRBD1 on 6 matching bases. Germline CDR1 MGHRA, CDR2 YSYEKL. V was cut by 7 bases and J by 0 bases, with 9 bases left in between. The CDR3 extends over 13 amino acids. The CDR3 nucleotides are TGCGCCAGCATGAGGGGGGTGAACACTGAAGCTTTCTTT. Translating it yields CASMRGVNTEAFF.

The V gene is TRBV29-1, the J gene TRBJ1-1; D remains ambiguous. Trimming pared 4 bases from V and 8 bases from J, leaving 8 bases between. This CDR3 is built from 10 residues. Per germline, CDR1 SQVTM and CDR2 ANQGSEA. The CDR3 DNA follows: TGCAGCGTTGTTTGGCACGAAGCTTTCTTT. This codes for CSVVWHEAFF.

The chain combines TRBV19 with TRBJ1-5; D is uncertain. CDR3 size: 15 residues. Trimming cost V 7 bases and J 0 bases, with 13 bases left between them. Germline values: CDR1 LNHDA, CDR2 SQIVND (reference sequence). The CDR3 region has the DNA TGTGCCAGTAAAGAATTGGAAGGTAGCAATCAGCCCCAGCATTTT. This codes for CASKELEGSNQPQHF.

The chain couples TRBV7-9 to TRBJ2-2, with 14 bases identical to TRBD2. CDR1 is SEHNR and CDR2 is FQNEAQ in the germline V gene (reference sequence). This CDR3 spans 18 amino acids. V lost 5 bases to trimming and J lost 3 bases; unmatched junction nucleotides: 8. The CDR3 bases are TGTGCCAGCAGCCTGACTAGCGGGAGGGCCCGGGACACCGGGGAGCTGTTTTTT. Its protein is CASSLTSGRARDTGELFF.

The rearrangement uses TRBV7-2 and TRBJ1-5; unclear D gene. The germline V and J ends were trimmed by 5 bases and 2 bases, with 19 bases remaining between them. This CDR3 contains 17 residues. Germline V gene lookup returns CDR1 SGHTA and CDR2 FQGNSA. In DNA, the CDR3 is TGTGCCAGCAGCCCCAGAGATGCCGGGTTTGGCAATCAGCCCCAGCATTTT. Encoded protein: CASSPRDAGFGNQPQHF.

This chain connects TRBV9 to TRBJ2-1; 14 bases fit TRBD2. Per germline, CDR1 SGDLS and CDR2 YYNGEE. The CDR3 is made up of 18 amino acids. Losses at the gene ends were 3 bases for V and 0 bases for J; bases not matched to a gene: 5. CDR3 protein: CASSAGLAGATSYNEQFF. The CDR3 coding sequence is TGTGCCAGCAGCGCGGGACTAGCGGGAGCTACCTCCTACAATGAGCAGTTCTTC.

The CDR3 is CASGYPQGTGYTF. The DNA for the CDR3 is TGTGCCAGCGGCTACCCCCAGGGTACCGGCTACACCTTC. The chain carries TRBV7-9 and TRBJ1-2, with D tentatively TRBD1 (5 bases). Germline V gene lookup returns CDR1 SEHNR and CDR2 FQNEAQ (reference sequence). CDR3 size: 13 residues. The ends were cut back, 8 bases at V and 8 bases at J, with 18 bases in the middle.

V gene TRBV19 combines with J gene TRBJ1-1; D is undetermined. Looked up from germline, CDR1 is LNHDA and CDR2 is SQIVND (reference sequence). With 1 base removed from V and 4 bases from J, the gap between germline ends came to 10 bases. The CDR3 spans 14 residues. The CDR3 DNA follows: TGTGCCAGTAGTATAGGTCAGAGATTCACTGAAGCTTTCTTT. This codes for CASSIGQRFTEAFF.

V usage is TRBV4-1 and J usage is TRBJ1-2; D remains unclear. Germline CDR1 and CDR2: MGHRA and YSYEKL. This CDR3 has 14 amino acids. V lost 4 bases to trimming and J lost 4 bases, with 13 bases between them. The CDR3 is CASSPEVRLYGYTF. CDR3 coding DNA: TGCGCCAGCAGCCCCGAAGTGAGACTCTATGGCTACACCTTC.

The chain combines TRBV27 with TRBJ2-1; 12 bases are shared with TRBD1. This CDR3 contains 15 residues. In germline, CDR1 is MNHEY, CDR2 SMNVEV (reference sequence). J was trimmed by 7 bases and V by 6 bases; bases with no gene match: 7. CDR3 sequence reads: CASRVGQGAVNEQFF. CDR3 nucleotides: TGTGCCAGCAGGGTGGGACAGGGGGCAGTAAATGAGCAGTTCTTC.

This clone was seen only once. V is TRBV5-4 and J is TRBJ1-3; TRBD1 matches at 8 bases. The CDR3 runs 16 residues. J gave up 0 bases and V 4 bases, and 6 bases lay outside the gene matches. Germline CDR1 SGHNT, CDR2 YYREEE (reference sequence). CDR3 nucleotide sequence: TGTGCCAGCAGCCAGGACAGGGTAGTCTCTGGAAACACCATATATTTT. Translated, it gives CASSQDRVVSGNTIYF. The whole variable domain, filled in from reference TRBV5-4 and TRBJ1-3, reads ETGVTQSPTHLIKTRGQQVTLRCSSQSGHNTVSWYQQALGQGPQFIFQYYREEENGRGNFPPRFSGLQFPNYSSELNVNALELDDSALYLCASSQDRVVSGNTIYFGEGSWLTVV.